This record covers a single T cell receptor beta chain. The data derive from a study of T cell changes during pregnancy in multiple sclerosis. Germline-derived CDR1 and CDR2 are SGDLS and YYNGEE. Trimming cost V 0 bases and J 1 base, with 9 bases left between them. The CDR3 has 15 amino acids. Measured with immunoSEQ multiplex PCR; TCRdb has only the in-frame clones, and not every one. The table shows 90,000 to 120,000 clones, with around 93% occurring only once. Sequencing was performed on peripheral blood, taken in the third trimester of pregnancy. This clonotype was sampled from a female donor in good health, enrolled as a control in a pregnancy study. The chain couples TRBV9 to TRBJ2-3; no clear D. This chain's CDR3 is CASSVASIGTDTQYF. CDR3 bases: TGTGCCAGCAGCGTAGCGAGTATCGGCACAGATACGCAGTATTTT.